Listed below are T cell receptor beta chains from one sample, sequenced in a study of blood T cell repertoires in COVID-19. Clones were read by immunoSEQ multiplex PCR, and TCRdb kept only the in-frame ones, dropping some. The sample has about 150,000 clones, about 85% seen once. The sequencing input was peripheral blood. The receptors were gathered from a man aged 80 or over with COVID-19, enrolled during active disease. The CDR3 runs from the conserved cysteine through the conserved F or W. D genes are given only for firm matches. Not all rows give a size; the values are once, few, many and, for expanded clones, a class.

D,J,size,V,DNA,CDR3
.,TRBJ2-3,.,TRBV7-3,TGTGCCAGCAGCGCCCCGACTGAAGATACGCAGTATTTT,CASSAPTEDTQYF
.,TRBJ2-2,.,TRBV9,TGTGCCAGCAGCGTAGAACACAACACCGGGGAGCTGTTTTTT,CASSVEHNTGELFF
.,TRBJ1-2,.,TRBV5-6,TGTGCCAGCAGCTTGTACTTCGGCGGAGATGGCTACACCTTC,CASSLYFGGDGYTF
TRBD1,TRBJ1-2,once,TRBV12-5,TGTGCTAGTGGAGGGACAGTCTATGGCTACACCTTC,CASGGTVYGYTF
TRBD2,TRBJ2-5,.,TRBV11-1,TGTGCCAGCAGCGGGGGACTAGCGGGGGGCCAAGAGACCCAGTACTTC,CASSGGLAGGQETQYF
.,TRBJ2-2,.,TRBV19,TGTGCCAGTAGTAAGGAGGACACCGGGGAGCTGTTTTTT,CASSKEDTGELFF
.,TRBJ2-3,.,TRBV10-3,TGTGCCATCAGTCCTGGACGGGGGGATACGCAGTATTTT,CAISPGRGDTQYF
.,TRBJ2-2,.,TRBV27,TGTGCCAGCAGACAAGGGGACGGGGAGCTGTTTTTT,CASRQGDGELFF
TRBD2,TRBJ2-7,.,TRBV9,TGTGCCAGCAGCGTAGCCGGCGGGGGGACCCCCTACGAGCAGTACTTC,CASSVAGGGTPYEQYF
.,TRBJ1-5,.,TRBV4-3,TGCGCCAGCAGCCAAGATAGGGGAAATCAGCCCCAGCATTTT,CASSQDRGNQPQHF
.,TRBJ1-3,.,TRBV18,TGTGCCAGCTCACCACCATCGGGAGTTACCATATATTTT,CASSPPSGVTIYF
TRBD1,TRBJ2-7,.,TRBV6-2/TRBV6-3,TGTGCCAGCAGTTACTCGAGGACAGGGGGGCCCTACGAGCAGTACTTC,CASSYSRTGGPYEQYF
.,TRBJ1-1,few,TRBV6-5,TGTGCCAGCATCCGAGGCGGGGGGGGCACTGAAGCTTTCTTT,CASIRGGGGTEAFF
.,TRBJ1-2,few,TRBV5-4,TGTGCCAGCAGCCCGCGGACAGCCTTAGACTATGGCTACACCTTC,CASSPRTALDYGYTF
.,TRBJ2-7,.,TRBV28,TGTGCCAGCAGTTTAACCGTTTCAGTTAACGAGCAGTACTTC,CASSLTVSVNEQYF
.,TRBJ2-7,.,TRBV11-2,TGTGCCAGCAGCTTAAACCCCTTCTTCAGGGACGAGCAGTACTTC,CASSLNPFFRDEQYF
TRBD1,TRBJ2-7,.,TRBV6-5,TGTGCCAGCGTCCGGGACAGGGGCGACGAGCAGTACTTC,CASVRDRGDEQYF
.,TRBJ1-6,once,TRBV4-1,TGCGCCAGCAGCCAAGGTAGGGTGAGCGGTTCACCCCTCCACTTT,CASSQGRVSGSPLHF
.,TRBJ1-1,once,TRBV6-5,TGTGCCAGCAGTTACTCAGTGGGGCCCGGTGAGGCTTTCTTT,CASSYSVGPGEAFF
.,TRBJ1-1,.,TRBV9,TGTGCCAGCAGCGTAGGGCTGTACACTGAAGCTTTCTTT,CASSVGLYTEAFF
TRBD1,TRBJ2-7,.,TRBV7-2,TGTGCCAGCAGCTTTTGGACAGGCAGCTACGAGCAGTACTTC,CASSFWTGSYEQYF
.,TRBJ2-3,once,TRBV7-2,TGTGCCAGCAGCCCCGCCCGGGATACGCAGTATTTT,CASSPARDTQYF
.,TRBJ1-2,.,TRBV27,TGTGCCAGCAGTCCCCGACAGGCTACCCGCTACACCTTC,CASSPRQATRYTF
.,TRBJ1-2,.,TRBV9,TGTGCCAGCAGCGGTGCAGGCAGAAACTATGGCTACACCTTC,CASSGAGRNYGYTF
.,TRBJ1-2,.,TRBV27,TGTGCCAGCAGTTTATCGCGAGGGTCCGCGGGCTACACCTTC,CASSLSRGSAGYTF
TRBD1,TRBJ2-2,.,TRBV11-3,TGTGCCAGCAGCTCCGGCCGGGACAGGGACACCGGGGAGCTGTTTTTT,CASSSGRDRDTGELFF
TRBD1,TRBJ2-5,.,TRBV5-5,TGTGCCAGCAGCCGGTACAGGGGAGAGACCCAGTACTTC,CASSRYRGETQYF
TRBD1,TRBJ2-7,once,TRBV3-1/TRBV3-2,TGTGCCAGCAGTAACCGGGACAGGTCCTACGAGCAGTACTTC,CASSNRDRSYEQYF
TRBD1,TRBJ2-1,.,TRBV7-7,TGTGCCAGCAGCTTAGCGGGGACAGGGAGGAATGAGCAGTTCTTC,CASSLAGTGRNEQFF
TRBD2,TRBJ2-5,.,TRBV5-1,TGCGCCAGCAGCGTGCTAGGGACTAGCGGGTTTCAAGAGACCCAGTACTTC,CASSVLGTSGFQETQYF
.,TRBJ1-5,.,TRBV6-2/TRBV6-3,TGTGCCAGCAGTTACGGTGGGGCAGAATATCAGCCCCAGCATTTT,CASSYGGAEYQPQHF
.,TRBJ1-3,once,TRBV5-6,TGTGCCAGCAGCTTGGGCTACTGGGGAAACACCATATATTTT,CASSLGYWGNTIYF
.,TRBJ2-7,.,TRBV19,TGTGCCAGTAGTCCCCTTGTGGCAACCGACGAGCAGTACTTC,CASSPLVATDEQYF